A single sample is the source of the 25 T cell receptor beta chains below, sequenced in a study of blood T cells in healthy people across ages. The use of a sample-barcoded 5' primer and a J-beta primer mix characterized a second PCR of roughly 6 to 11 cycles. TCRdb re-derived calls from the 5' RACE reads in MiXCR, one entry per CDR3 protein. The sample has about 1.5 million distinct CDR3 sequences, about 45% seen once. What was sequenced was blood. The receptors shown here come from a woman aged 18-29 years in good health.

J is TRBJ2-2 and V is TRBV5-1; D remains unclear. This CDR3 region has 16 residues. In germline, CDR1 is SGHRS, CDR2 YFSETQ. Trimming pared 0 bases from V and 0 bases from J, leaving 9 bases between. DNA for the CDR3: TGCGCCAGCAGCTTGGGCATCGTCTCGAACACCGGGGAGCTGTTTTTT. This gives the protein CASSLGIVSNTGELFF.

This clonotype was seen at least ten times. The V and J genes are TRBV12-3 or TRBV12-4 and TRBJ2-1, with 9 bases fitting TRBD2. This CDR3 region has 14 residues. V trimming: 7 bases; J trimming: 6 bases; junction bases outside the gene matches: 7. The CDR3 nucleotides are TGTGCCAGCATTTCCAATAGCGGGGGCAATGAGCAGTTCTTC. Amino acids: CASISNSGGNEQFF.

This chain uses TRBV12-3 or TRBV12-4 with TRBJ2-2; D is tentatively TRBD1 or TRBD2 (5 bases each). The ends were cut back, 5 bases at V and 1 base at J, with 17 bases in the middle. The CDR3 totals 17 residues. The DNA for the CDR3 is TGTGCCAGCAGTCCGCGCAGGGACCCAATGAACACCGGGGAGCTGTTTTTT. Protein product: CASSPRRDPMNTGELFF.

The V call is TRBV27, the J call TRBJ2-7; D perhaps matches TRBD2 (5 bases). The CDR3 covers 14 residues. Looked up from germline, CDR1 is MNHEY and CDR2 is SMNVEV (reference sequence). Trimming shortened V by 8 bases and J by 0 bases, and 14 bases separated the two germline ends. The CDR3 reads CASGRTVSSYEQYF. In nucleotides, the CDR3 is TGTGCCAGCGGTAGGACTGTGAGCTCCTACGAGCAGTACTTC.

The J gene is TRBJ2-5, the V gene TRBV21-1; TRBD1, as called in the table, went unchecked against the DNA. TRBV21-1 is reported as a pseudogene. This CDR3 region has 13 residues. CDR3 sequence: CASRVGVDNEQYF. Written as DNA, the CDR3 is TGTGCCAGCAGGGTAGGGGTTGATAATGAGCAGTACTTC.

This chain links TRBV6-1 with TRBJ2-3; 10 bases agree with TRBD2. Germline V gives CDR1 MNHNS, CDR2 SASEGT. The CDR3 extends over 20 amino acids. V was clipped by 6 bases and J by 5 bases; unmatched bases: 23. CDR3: CASRSAGLGEREGRGDTQYF. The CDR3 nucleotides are TGTGCCAGCAGGTCTGCCGGATTGGGCGAGCGGGAGGGCCGGGGAGATACGCAGTATTTT.

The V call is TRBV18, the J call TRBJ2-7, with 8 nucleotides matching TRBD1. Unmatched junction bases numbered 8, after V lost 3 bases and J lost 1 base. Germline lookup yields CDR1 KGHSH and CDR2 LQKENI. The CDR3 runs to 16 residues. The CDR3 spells CASSPRTGKESYEQYF. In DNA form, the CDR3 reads TGTGCCAGCTCACCTCGGACAGGGAAGGAGTCCTACGAGCAGTACTTC.

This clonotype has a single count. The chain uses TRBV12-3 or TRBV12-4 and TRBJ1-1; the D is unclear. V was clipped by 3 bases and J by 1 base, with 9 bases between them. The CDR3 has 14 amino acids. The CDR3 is CASSFALPNTEAFF. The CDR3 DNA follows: TGTGCCAGCAGTTTTGCCCTCCCGAACACTGAAGCTTTCTTT.

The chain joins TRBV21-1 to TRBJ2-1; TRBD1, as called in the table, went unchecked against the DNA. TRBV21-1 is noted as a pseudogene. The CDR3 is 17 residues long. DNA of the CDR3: TGTGCCAGCAGCAAAGCTGACGACAGGGTCCTCTCTCATGAGCAGTTCTTC. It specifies CASSKADDRVLSHEQFF.

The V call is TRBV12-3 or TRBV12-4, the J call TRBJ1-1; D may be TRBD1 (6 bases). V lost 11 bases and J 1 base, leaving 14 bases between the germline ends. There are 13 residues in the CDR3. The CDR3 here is CAGTRTANTEAFF. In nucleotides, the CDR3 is TGTGCCGGAACCCGGACAGCGAACACTGAAGCTTTCTTT.

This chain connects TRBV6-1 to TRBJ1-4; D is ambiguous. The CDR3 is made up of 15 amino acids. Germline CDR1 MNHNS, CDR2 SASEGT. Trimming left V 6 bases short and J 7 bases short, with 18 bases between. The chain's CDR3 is CASSLAGSSSEKLFF. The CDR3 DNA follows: TGTGCCAGCAGCCTCGCGGGGTCGAGTAGTGAAAAACTGTTTTTT.

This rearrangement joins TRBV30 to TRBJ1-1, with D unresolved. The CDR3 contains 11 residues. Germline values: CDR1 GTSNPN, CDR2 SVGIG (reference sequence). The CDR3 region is CGSDQLGWAFF. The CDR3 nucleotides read TGTGGCTCGGACCAGCTGGGTTGGGCTTTCTTT.

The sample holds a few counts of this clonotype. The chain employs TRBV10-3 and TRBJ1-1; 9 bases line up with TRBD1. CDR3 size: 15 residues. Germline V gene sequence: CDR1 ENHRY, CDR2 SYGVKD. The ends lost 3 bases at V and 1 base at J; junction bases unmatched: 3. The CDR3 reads CAISDRGQGNTEAFF. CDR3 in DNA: TGTGCCATCAGTGATCGGGGACAGGGGAACACTGAAGCTTTCTTT.

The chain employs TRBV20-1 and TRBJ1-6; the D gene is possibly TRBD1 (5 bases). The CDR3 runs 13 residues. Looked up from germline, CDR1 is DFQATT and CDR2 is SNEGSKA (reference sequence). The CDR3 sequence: CSGGYGRSSPLHF. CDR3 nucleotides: TGCAGCGGGGGATACGGCAGAAGTTCACCCCTCCACTTT.

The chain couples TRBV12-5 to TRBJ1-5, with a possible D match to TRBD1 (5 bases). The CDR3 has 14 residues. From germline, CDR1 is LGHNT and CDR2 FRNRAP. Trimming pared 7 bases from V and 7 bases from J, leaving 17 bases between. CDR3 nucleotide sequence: TGTGCTAGTGCCGGGGAGATGAGGGGCCAGCCCCAGCATTTT. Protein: CASAGEMRGQPQHF.

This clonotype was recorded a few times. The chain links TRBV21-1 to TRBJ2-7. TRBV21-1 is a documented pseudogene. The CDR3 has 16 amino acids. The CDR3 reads CASSKRDTYRNYEQYF. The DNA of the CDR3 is TGTGCCAGCAGCAAACGAGACACGTACCGGAACTACGAGCAGTACTTC.

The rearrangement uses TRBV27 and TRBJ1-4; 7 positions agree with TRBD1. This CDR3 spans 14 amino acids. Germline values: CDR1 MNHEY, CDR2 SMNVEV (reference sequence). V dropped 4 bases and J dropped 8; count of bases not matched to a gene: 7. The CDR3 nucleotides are TGTGCCAGCAGTTCACAAATACAGGGGGAAAAACTGTTTTTT. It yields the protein CASSSQIQGEKLFF.

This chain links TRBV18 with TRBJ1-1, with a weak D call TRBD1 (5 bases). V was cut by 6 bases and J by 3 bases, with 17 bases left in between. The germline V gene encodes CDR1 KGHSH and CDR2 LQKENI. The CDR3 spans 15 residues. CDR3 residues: CASSPKRRGDTEAFF. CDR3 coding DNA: TGTGCCAGCTCCCCGAAGCGGCGGGGGGACACTGAAGCTTTCTTT.

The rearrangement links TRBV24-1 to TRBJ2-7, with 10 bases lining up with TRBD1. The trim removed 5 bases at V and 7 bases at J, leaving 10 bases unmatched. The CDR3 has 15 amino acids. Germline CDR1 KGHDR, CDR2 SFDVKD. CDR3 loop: CATSGGTGVSNEQYF. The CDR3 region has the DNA TGTGCCACCAGTGGAGGGACAGGGGTCTCCAATGAGCAGTACTTC.

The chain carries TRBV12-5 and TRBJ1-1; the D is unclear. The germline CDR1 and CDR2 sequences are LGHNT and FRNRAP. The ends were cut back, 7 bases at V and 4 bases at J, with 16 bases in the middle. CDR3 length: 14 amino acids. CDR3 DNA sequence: TGTGCTAGTGCCAAGGCGAAAGGGTTCACTGAAGCTTTCTTT. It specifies CASAKAKGFTEAFF.

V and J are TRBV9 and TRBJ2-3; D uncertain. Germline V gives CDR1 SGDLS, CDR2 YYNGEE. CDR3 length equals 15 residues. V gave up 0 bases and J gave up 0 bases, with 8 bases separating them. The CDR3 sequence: CASSVDVGSTDTQYF. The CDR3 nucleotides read TGTGCCAGCAGCGTAGATGTAGGGAGCACAGATACGCAGTATTTT.

The CDR3 loop is CASSPPEFNSGANVLTF. The CDR3 nucleotides are TGTGCCAGCTCCCCGCCCGAATTCAATTCTGGGGCCAACGTCCTGACTTTC. The chain employs TRBV6-1 and TRBJ2-6, with D unclear. The V end lost 8 bases, the J end lost 1 base, and 18 bases lay between the germline ends. The CDR3 extends over 17 amino acids. The germline V gene has CDR1 MNHNS and CDR2 SASEGT.

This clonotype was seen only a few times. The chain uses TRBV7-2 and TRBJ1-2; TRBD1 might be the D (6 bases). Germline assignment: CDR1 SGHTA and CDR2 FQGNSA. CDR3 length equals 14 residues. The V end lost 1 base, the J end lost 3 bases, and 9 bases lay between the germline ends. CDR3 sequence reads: CASSLEYRDYGYTF. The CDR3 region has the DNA TGTGCCAGCAGCTTAGAGTACAGGGACTATGGCTACACCTTC.

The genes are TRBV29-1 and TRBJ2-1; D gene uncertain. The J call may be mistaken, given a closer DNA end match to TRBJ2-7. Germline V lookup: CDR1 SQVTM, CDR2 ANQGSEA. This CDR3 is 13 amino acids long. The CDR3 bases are TGCAGCGTTGCAGTAATCACCTACAATGAGCAGTACTTC. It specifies CSVAVITYNEQYF.

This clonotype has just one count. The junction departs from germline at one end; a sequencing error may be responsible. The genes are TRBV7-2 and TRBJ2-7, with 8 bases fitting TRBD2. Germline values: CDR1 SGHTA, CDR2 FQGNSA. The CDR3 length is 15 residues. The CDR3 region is CVSSLERGISYEQYF. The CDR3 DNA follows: TGTGTCAGCAGCTTAGAGCGGGGGATCTCCTACGAGCAGTACTTC.